This T cell receptor beta chain was captured in a study of cytomegalovirus exposure and HLA in healthy donors. Broader study findings: A later analysis found TCR association rates differed by HLA locus, highest for DRB1 and lowest for HLA-C. A link between a missense DCLRE1C variant and TCR beta V- and J-gene trimming emerged from a later analysis. TCR beta V segments were, for the most part, productive about 87% or about 30% of the time in an earlier analysis. HLA restriction was apparent for most CMV-associated TCR beta chains in a later analysis.

Regarding this clone: Its antigen is still unknown.

60 Vbeta and 13 Jbeta primers were used in PCR. The table came from immunoSEQ multiplex PCR; TCRdb's copy has only in-frame clones and leaves some out. The sample includes fewer than 200,000 clones, 80% of them seen just once. Looked up from germline, CDR1 is SQVTM and CDR2 is ANQGSEA. The CDR3 spans 13 residues. Trimming pared 0 bases from V and 10 bases from J, leaving 15 bases between. Sample: PBMCs. The chain links TRBV29-1 to TRBJ1-1; D is unclear. The source of this sequence is a boy aged 5 to 17 in good health and CMV-seronegative. The CDR3 here is CSVEDSYERGAFF. The CDR3 nucleotides are TGCAGCGTTGAAGACAGTTACGAACGGGGAGCTTTCTTT.